These 3 T cell receptor beta chains share one sample of origin, sequenced in a study of cytomegalovirus exposure and HLA in healthy donors. Researchers ran the PCR with 60 Vbeta and 13 Jbeta primers. TCRdb's table, derived via immunoSEQ multiplex PCR, lists solely in-frame clones and lacks some. This table holds about 120,000 clones, 80% found once. The sequenced sample was PBMCs. The receptors here all came from a man between 25 and 39 years old in good health and CMV-seropositive.

This clone showed up just once. The rearrangement joins TRBV30 to TRBJ1-2; the D gene is possibly TRBD1 (5 bases). Looked up from germline, CDR1 is GTSNPN and CDR2 is SVGIG (reference sequence). CDR3 length: 14 amino acids. V lost 5 bases to trimming and J lost 2 bases, with 15 bases between them. The CDR3 loop reads CAWGGTRHNYGYTF. In DNA, the CDR3 is TGTGCCTGGGGGGGGACCCGTCACAACTATGGCTACACCTTC.

The chain couples TRBV18 to TRBJ1-5; D uncertain. The CDR3 is 15 residues long. The V end was cut by 2 bases, the J end by 5 bases, with 13 bases between. The germline CDR1 and CDR2 sequences are KGHSH and LQKENI. CDR3 DNA: TGTGCCAGCTCACCAGAGGGCGCGCTCCATCAGCCCCAGCATTTT. Translated: CASSPEGALHQPQHF.

The J gene is TRBJ1-2, the V gene TRBV5-4; 10 nucleotides match TRBD1. The germline V gene encodes CDR1 SGHNT and CDR2 YYREEE (reference sequence). Trimming took 4 bases from V and 6 from J; bases not matched to a gene: 6. The CDR3 is 14 residues long. DNA for the CDR3: TGTGCCAGCAGCATAAGGGGACAGGGGAATGGCTACACCTTC. It encodes CASSIRGQGNGYTF.